The clone carrying this T cell receptor beta chain was seen once. Its antigen is currently unknown. The sample originates from a study of OX40 agonist ivuxolimab in advanced cancers. Across the study: Of the participants, approximately 40% had some prior anti-PD-1, anti-PD-L1 or anti-CTLA-4 therapy, which was allowed. Study-wide findings and caveats: Within 6 weeks, CD4+ and CD8+ blood T cells expanded clonally at 0.1 to 3.0 mg/kg.

Libraries were prepared by immunoSEQ multiplex PCR; TCRdb keeps only in-frame clonotypes and omits some of them. The top ten hold 9.5% to 12% of the sample, which has about 72,000 clones, roughly 87% seen once. The TCR was taken from an adult with an advanced solid tumor such as melanoma, head and neck, liver or kidney cancer. Sequencing used CD4+ or CD8+ T cells sorted from blood, obtained in a trial of the OX40 agonist ivuxolimab.

The CDR3 loop is CASSRTTLTEAFF. The CDR3 coding sequence is TGCGCCAGCAGCCGCACCACCCTCACTGAAGCTTTCTTT. The chain links TRBV5-1 to TRBJ1-1; no clear D gene. Germline V CDR1 and CDR2: SGHRS, YFSETQ. V dropped 4 bases and J dropped 4 bases, with 11 bases sitting between them. The CDR3 contains 13 residues. Combining the CDR3 with reference TRBV5-1 and TRBJ1-1 gives the whole variable domain KAGVTQTPRYLIKTRGQQVTLSCSPISGHRSVSWYQQTPGQGLQFLFEYFSETQRNKGNFPGRFSGRQFSNSRSEMNVSTLELGDSALYLCASSRTTLTEAFFGQGTRLTVV.